These T cell receptor beta chains were read from a single sample in a study of T cell clonotyping in hematopoietic cell transplantation. Clones were read by immunoSEQ multiplex PCR, and TCRdb kept only the in-frame ones, dropping some. Among about 11,000 clones listed, 92% were seen once. This specimen consisted of peripheral blood mononuclear cells, obtained before stem cell transplant. Source of these receptors: a middle-aged woman with acute myeloid leukemia. Some clones in this sample may be carry-over from other donors' samples. Both conserved end residues are part of each CDR3. D genes are given only for firm matches. Expanded clones get a size class; other rows say once, few or many, or leave the size out.

TRBD1,TRBV19,-,TRBJ2-5,CASSTDRGQETQYF,TGTGCCAGTAGTACCGACAGGGGCCAAGAGACCCAGTACTTC
-,TRBV7-9,once,TRBJ2-5,CASRNLGPSGQETQYF,TGTGCCAGCAGAAACTTAGGTCCCAGCGGGCAAGAGACCCAGTACTTC
TRBD2,TRBV5-4,-,TRBJ2-1,CASSLGGGRFLTEQFF,TGTGCCAGCAGCTTGGGAGGCGGGAGGTTTCTTACTGAGCAGTTCTTC
TRBD2,TRBV30,-,TRBJ2-1,CAWSTAGGDEQFF,TGTGCCTGGAGTACGGCGGGAGGGGATGAGCAGTTCTTC
-,TRBV6-5,-,TRBJ1-4,CASSLTQGGEKLFF,TGTGCCAGCAGCCTAACACAGGGTGGTGAAAAACTGTTTTTT
TRBD2,TRBV19,-,TRBJ2-6,CASSQRGAAGANVLTF,TGTGCCAGTAGTCAGCGGGGGGCAGCTGGGGCCAACGTCCTGACTTTC
-,TRBV7-9,-,TRBJ2-2,CASSRKTGANTGELFF,TGTGCCAGCAGCCGCAAGACAGGCGCGAACACCGGGGAGCTGTTTTTT
-,TRBV10-3,-,TRBJ1-5,CAISHTDPSNQPQHF,TGTGCCATCAGTCACACGGACCCTAGCAATCAGCCCCAGCATTTT
TRBD1,TRBV19,-,TRBJ2-7,CASSGDGPGQGAYEQYF,TGTGCCAGTAGTGGAGATGGACCCGGACAGGGGGCGTACGAGCAGTACTTC
-,TRBV30,few,TRBJ1-2,CAWSVLGTDGYTF,TGTGCCTGGAGTGTACTAGGCACCGATGGCTACACCTTC
-,TRBV28,few,TRBJ1-3,CASSLSTGNTIYF,TGTGCCAGCAGTTTATCAACTGGAAACACCATATATTTT
-,TRBV7-9,once,TRBJ2-7,CASSLARPGPYEQYF,TGTGCCAGCAGCTTAGCCCGTCCCGGGCCCTACGAGCAGTACTTC
TRBD1,TRBV4-3,-,TRBJ2-1,CASSQESQGANNEQFF,TGCGCCAGCAGCCAAGAAAGCCAGGGGGCAAACAATGAGCAGTTCTTC
-,TRBV10-2,once,TRBJ1-5,CASSETDSNQPQHF,TGCGCCAGCAGTGAAACGGATAGCAATCAGCCCCAGCATTTT
-,TRBV4-1,-,TRBJ1-1,CASSQGTGTLSISSQAFF,TGCGCCAGCAGCCAAGGTACCGGGACCTTAAGTATTTCTAGTCAAGCTTTCTTT
TRBD2,TRBV9,-,TRBJ2-1,CASSALLAGRDNEQFF,TGTGCCAGCAGCGCCCTGCTAGCGGGAAGGGACAATGAGCAGTTCTTC
-,TRBV7-2,-,TRBJ1-1,CASSLGPGAVGANTEAFF,TGTGCCAGCAGCTTAGGGCCGGGCGCGGTGGGTGCTAACACTGAAGCTTTCTTT
-,TRBV11-2,-,TRBJ2-2,CASSLVQGAGELFF,TGTGCCAGCAGCTTGGTTCAGGGAGCCGGGGAGCTGTTTTTT
-,TRBV14,once,TRBJ2-5,CASSQDWQQETQYF,TGTGCCAGCAGCCAAGATTGGCAGCAAGAGACCCAGTACTTC
-,TRBV18,-,TRBJ2-7,CASSQGYEQYF,TGTGCCAGCTCACAGGGCTACGAGCAGTACTTC
TRBD1,TRBV19,-,TRBJ2-2,CASKRGTANTGELFF,TGTGCCAGTAAGAGGGGGACAGCGAACACCGGGGAGCTGTTTTTT
-,TRBV16,few,TRBJ1-2,CASSQSADGYTF,TGTGCCAGCAGCCAATCGGCAGACGGCTACACCTTC
TRBD1,TRBV7-9,-,TRBJ2-5,CASSLGDSKQETQYF,TGTGCCAGCAGCTTAGGGGACAGTAAGCAAGAGACCCAGTACTTC
-,TRBV5-4,-,TRBJ2-2,CASSLDGGPGELFF,TGTGCCAGCAGCCTGGACGGGGGTCCCGGGGAGCTGTTTTTT
-,TRBV2,-,TRBJ2-7,CASTHFYEQYF,TGTGCCAGCACCCACTTCTACGAGCAGTACTTC
TRBD1,TRBV7-2,-,TRBJ1-2,CASTLRRTGEYGYTF,TGTGCCAGCACCTTAAGGAGGACAGGGGAGTATGGCTACACCTTC
-,TRBV5-1,-,TRBJ2-2,CASSLGPVGRAGIGELFF,TGCGCCAGCAGCTTGGGTCCTGTGGGCAGGGCTGGTATCGGGGAGCTGTTTTTT
-,TRBV5-6,once,TRBJ1-4,CASSFLTVALNEKLFF,TGTGCCAGCAGCTTTTTGACAGTCGCCTTGAATGAAAAACTGTTTTTT
TRBD2,TRBV30,-,TRBJ2-1,CAWSLTRTSGRLNEQFF,TGTGCCTGGAGCCTAACAAGGACTAGCGGGAGGCTCAATGAGCAGTTCTTC
-,TRBV14,-,TRBJ2-1,CASSPALAGIYNEQFF,TGTGCCAGCAGCCCCGCCCTGGCGGGGATTTACAATGAGCAGTTCTTC
TRBD1,TRBV28,-,TRBJ2-7,CASSFGQGGYEQYF,TGTGCCAGCAGTTTCGGACAGGGTGGGTACGAGCAGTACTTC
TRBD1,TRBV29-1,-,TRBJ2-1,CSAGGGTGSDEQFF,TGCAGCGCTGGGGGGGGGACAGGGAGCGATGAGCAGTTCTTC
-,TRBV19,-,TRBJ2-5,CASSIDTLTGRQYF,TGTGCCAGTAGTATAGATACCTTAACAGGGAGGCAGTACTTC
TRBD2,TRBV19,-,TRBJ2-3,CASSIRAPLAGGLTDTQYF,TGTGCCAGTAGTATACGGGCTCCCTTAGCGGGAGGGCTTACAGATACGCAGTATTTT
TRBD1,TRBV11-2,-,TRBJ1-5,CASTPRDSSKF,TGTGCCAGCACCCCCAGGGACAGCTCAAAGTTT
TRBD1,TRBV5-1,-,TRBJ2-7,CASSLGQGNEQYF,TGCGCCAGCAGCTTAGGACAGGGGAACGAGCAGTACTTC
-,TRBV4-2,-,TRBJ2-2,CASSQEGTRLFF,TGTGCCAGCAGCCAAGAGGGGACACGGCTGTTTTTT
TRBD2,TRBV14,once,TRBJ2-1,CASSQDRPGTSRNEQFF,TGTGCCAGCAGCCAAGATCGCCCAGGGACTAGCAGGAATGAGCAGTTCTTC
TRBD1,TRBV5-4,-,TRBJ2-7,CASSLFGTGGYEQYF,TGTGCCAGCAGCTTGTTCGGGACAGGAGGGTACGAGCAGTACTTC
-,TRBV21-1,-,TRBJ1-5,CASRSGASSNQPQHF,TGTGCCAGCAGGTCGGGGGCCTCTAGCAATCAGCCCCAGCATTTT
-,TRBV2,once,TRBJ1-1,CASPAGVEAFF,TGTGCCAGCCCTGCCGGGGTGGAAGCTTTCTTT
TRBD1,TRBV7-9,-,TRBJ1-2,CASSKSGTGFSYRTF,TGTGCCAGCAGCAAATCCGGGACAGGCTTCTCATACCGCACCTTC